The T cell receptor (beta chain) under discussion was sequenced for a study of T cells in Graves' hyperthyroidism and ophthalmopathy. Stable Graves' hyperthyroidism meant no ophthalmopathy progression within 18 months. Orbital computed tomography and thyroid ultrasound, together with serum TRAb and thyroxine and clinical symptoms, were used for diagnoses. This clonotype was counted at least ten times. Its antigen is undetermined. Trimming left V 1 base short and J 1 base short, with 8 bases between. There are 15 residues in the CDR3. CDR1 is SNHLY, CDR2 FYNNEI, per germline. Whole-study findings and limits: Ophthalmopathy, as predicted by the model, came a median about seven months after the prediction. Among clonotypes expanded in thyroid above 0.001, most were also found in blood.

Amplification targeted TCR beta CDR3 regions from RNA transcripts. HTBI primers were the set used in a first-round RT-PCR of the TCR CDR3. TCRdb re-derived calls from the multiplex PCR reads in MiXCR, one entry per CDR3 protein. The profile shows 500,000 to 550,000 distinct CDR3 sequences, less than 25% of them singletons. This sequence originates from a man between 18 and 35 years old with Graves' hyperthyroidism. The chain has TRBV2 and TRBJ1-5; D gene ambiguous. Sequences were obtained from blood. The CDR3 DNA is TGTGCCAGCAGTGAAGGGGCCCGGAGCAATCAGCCCCAGCATTTT. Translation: CASSEGARSNQPQHF.